The 2 T cell receptor beta chains in this list originate from one sample, sequenced in a study of regulatory T cells in long-lasting Graves disease (dated by TCRdb to about 2021). Reading the label with the study, this specimen's time point is: newly diagnosed GD, antithyroid drugs for less than 3 months. For both TCR sequencing and RNA sequencing, RNA was extracted from PBMCs in TRIzol. The method behind the library was multiplex PCR. Instrument used: Illumina HiSeq 4000. TCR beta libraries were built with iRepertoire HTBI primers and Arm-PCR amplification of CDR3 regions. Starting from the raw public reads, TCRdb applied fastp trimming at Q25, assembled clones with MiXCR and retained in-frame beta chains. Entries that share a CDR3 protein sequence are merged under the most common genes and DNA. The table for this sample lists around 500,000 distinct CDR3 sequences; approximately 12% of them were counted only once. Jointly, the top ten make up over 7% of the sample.

The same sample was also used in a study of T cells in Graves' hyperthyroidism and ophthalmopathy.

Material: peripheral blood mononuclear cells (PBMCs), obtained at new diagnosis, from a patient treated with antithyroid drugs. The receptors stem from a woman aged 25 to 39 with Graves disease. Donor details come from another sample of the same person, matched by shared clones.

The chain links TRBV18 to TRBJ2-1, with D perhaps TRBD2 (5 bases). Trimming took 3 bases from V and 0 from J, leaving 15 bases between them. The germline V gene has CDR1 KGHSH and CDR2 LQKENI. The CDR3 covers 17 residues. The CDR3 sequence: CASSPLGDLASYNEQFF. As DNA, the CDR3 is TGTGCCAGCTCACCCCTCGGCGACCTAGCCTCCTACAATGAGCAGTTCTTC.

This clonotype was detected a few times. A much larger clone is a single base away; this may be a read error. The J gene is TRBJ1-4, the V gene TRBV27, with TRBD1 matching 8 bases. The CDR3 has 14 residues. Germline V CDR1 and CDR2: MNHEY, SMNVEV (reference sequence). DNA of the CDR3: TGTGCCAGCAGTCCCGGGACAGGAAATGAAAAACTGCTTTTT. Translation gives CASSPGTGNEKLLF.